These 20 T cell receptor beta chains originate from one sample sequenced in a study of identical twins (TCRdb year 2016). The library was produced with 5' RACE. Sequencing was performed on an Illumina HiSeq 2000. TCRdb reprocessing: public reads trimmed at Q25 with fastp, clones called with MiXCR, in-frame beta chains kept. Entries are consolidated by CDR3 protein sequence, retaining the most common genes and DNA. This sample comprises about 470,000 distinct CDR3 sequences, roughly a quarter of them detected only once. The ten largest make up 2.9% of the sample. This sample also belongs to another study, concerning T cells expressing NK-cell markers.

Source material: CD4+ T cells sorted from blood. These receptors all come from a woman aged 18 to 35 in good health.

This clonotype has just a few counts. The chain uses TRBV12-3 or TRBV12-4 and TRBJ1-2; possibly TRBD1 for D (5 bases). V was trimmed by 3 bases and J by 4 bases, leaving 12 bases between them. The CDR3 length is 14 residues. The CDR3 sequence is CASSLGDRGYGYTF. In DNA, the CDR3 is TGTGCCAGCAGTTTGGGGGACCGGGGCTATGGCTACACCTTC.

This chain connects TRBV5-4 to TRBJ2-7, with 7 bases fitting TRBD2. Germline CDR1 is SGHNT and CDR2 is YYREEE (reference sequence). With V trimmed by 5 bases and J by 3 bases, 5 bases remained unmatched. The CDR3 consists of 13 residues. The CDR3 is CASRTSSNYEQYF. DNA of the CDR3: TGTGCCAGCAGGACTAGCTCAAACTACGAGCAGTACTTC.

V usage is TRBV4-2 and J usage is TRBJ2-5; 8 bases align to TRBD1. The CDR3 loop spans 15 amino acids. Germline V gene data show CDR1 as LGHNA and CDR2 as YNFKEQ. V was pared by 3 bases and J by 2 bases, with 5 bases of the junction left unmatched. CDR3 bases: TGTGCCAGCAGCCAGAGGGGACAGGCACAAGAGACCCAGTACTTC. This translates into CASSQRGQAQETQYF.

This chain uses TRBV2 with TRBJ2-5; 11 bases fit TRBD2. V lost 4 bases, J lost 4 bases, and 5 bases stayed unmatched. Germline values: CDR1 SNHLY, CDR2 FYNNEI. The CDR3 is 15 residues long. DNA for the CDR3: TGTGCCAGCAGTGGTACCGGGACTAGCGGAGAGACCCAGTACTTC. It specifies CASSGTGTSGETQYF.

This clonotype was counted between two and nine times. The gene calls are TRBV7-9 and TRBJ2-7; no definite D call. CDR3 size: 14 residues. The V end lost 1 base, the J end lost 4 bases, and 11 bases lay between the germline ends. The V gene's germline CDR1 is SEHNR and CDR2 FQNEAQ (reference sequence). The CDR3 coding sequence is TGTGCCAGCAGCTTAGAGGTAATTGCGTACGAGCAGTACTTC. Protein product: CASSLEVIAYEQYF.

This clonotype appeared a few times. The J gene is TRBJ2-1, the V gene TRBV6-2 or TRBV6-3; D is unresolved. Trimming left V 4 bases short and J 1 base short, with 5 bases between. CDR1 and CDR2 from the germline V gene are MNHEY and SVGEGT. This CDR3 region has 13 residues. The CDR3 DNA reads as TGTGCCAGCAGTTCTCGTTCCTACAATGAGCAGTTCTTC. It codes for CASSSRSYNEQFF.

This clonotype occurred a few times. This chain uses TRBV3-1 with TRBJ1-6; 8 nucleotides match TRBD1. The CDR3 extends over 15 amino acids. Losses at the gene ends were 0 bases for V and 14 bases for J; bases not matched to a gene: 9. Germline CDR1 reads LGHDT; CDR2 reads YNNKEL (reference sequence). CDR3 sequence reads: CASSQDSEWTGTLHF. As DNA, the CDR3 is TGTGCCAGCAGCCAAGATTCGGAGTGGACAGGGACCCTCCACTTT.

This clonotype was observed a handful of times. The rearrangement joins TRBV29-1 to TRBJ1-1; D call uncertain. CDR3 length: 14 residues. Trimming shortened V by 5 bases and J by 5 bases, and 18 bases separated the two germline ends. Germline V gene data show CDR1 as SQVTM and CDR2 as ANQGSEA. Here the CDR3 reads CSVTSGFVGTEAFF. The DNA for the CDR3 is TGCAGCGTTACCTCGGGGTTCGTGGGGACTGAAGCTTTCTTT. The full variable domain, in which reference TRBV29-1 and TRBJ1-1 provide the parts outside the CDR3, is SAVISQKPSRDICQRGTSLTIQCQVDSQVTMMFWYRQQPGQSLTLIATANQGSEATYESGFVIDKFPISRPNLTFSTLTVSNMSPEDSSIYLCSVTSGFVGTEAFFGQGTRLTVV.

This clonotype was found a few times. The gene calls are TRBV3-1 and TRBJ2-2, with D uncertain. CDR3 size: 17 residues. Germline-derived CDR1 and CDR2 are LGHDT and YNNKEL (reference sequence). Trimming stripped 0 bases from V and 2 bases from J, with 13 bases between. The CDR3: CASSQDRRRFNTGELFF. DNA for the CDR3: TGTGCCAGCAGCCAAGATCGGCGGCGGTTTAACACCGGGGAGCTGTTTTTT.

This clonotype was seen a few times. V gene TRBV6-6 combines with J gene TRBJ2-7; 7 nucleotides match TRBD1. V dropped 6 bases and J dropped 4; count of bases not matched to a gene: 3. The CDR3 runs to 12 residues. CDR1 is MNHNY and CDR2 is SVGAGI in the germline V gene (reference sequence). For the CDR3, the DNA is TGTGCCAGCAGCTTGGGACAGTACGAGCAGTACTTC. Translation gives CASSLGQYEQYF.

J is TRBJ2-1 and V is TRBV20-1, with TRBD2 matching 8 bases. The ends lost 5 bases at V and 7 bases at J; junction bases unmatched: 7. The CDR3 is made up of 13 amino acids. The germline V gene encodes CDR1 DFQATT and CDR2 SNEGSKA (reference sequence). The CDR3: CSAWTGGLNEQFF. The CDR3, as DNA: TGCAGTGCTTGGACGGGAGGGCTGAATGAGCAGTTCTTC.

The chain is built from TRBV5-1 and TRBJ1-6; D is possibly TRBD1 (6 bases). The germline V and J ends were trimmed by 3 bases and 7 bases, with 14 bases remaining between them. CDR1 and CDR2 (germline): SGHRS, YFSETQ. The length of the CDR3 is 15 residues. The CDR3 reads CASSSPTGGNSPLHF. Written as DNA, the CDR3 is TGCGCCAGCAGCTCACCGACCGGGGGCAATTCACCCCTCCACTTT.

V usage is TRBV20-1 and J usage is TRBJ2-1; 12 bases are a match to TRBD2. The CDR3 runs 15 residues. Germline assignment: CDR1 DFQATT and CDR2 SNEGSKA (reference sequence). V lost 0 bases to trimming and J lost 12 bases; unmatched junction nucleotides: 9. DNA of the CDR3: TGCAGTGCTAGAGATCTTCGGACTAGCGGGACGGTGCAGTTCTTC. It encodes CSARDLRTSGTVQFF.

The chain couples TRBV7-3 to TRBJ1-1; a possible D gene is TRBD1 (6 bases). Germline CDR1 and CDR2: SGHTA and FQGTGA. The CDR3 runs 14 residues. Trimming cost V 5 bases and J 11 bases, with 21 bases left between them. The CDR3 coding sequence is TGTGCCAGCAGCGAACGGTCGGGGGCGCAGGTGGCTTTCTTT. Translation gives CASSERSGAQVAFF.

This clonotype was counted between two and nine times. The V gene is TRBV5-1, the J gene TRBJ2-3; 8 positions agree with TRBD1. The CDR3 has 14 residues. Germline trimming cut 7 bases from V and 3 bases from J; bases unmatched to any gene: 7. Looked up from germline, CDR1 is SGHRS and CDR2 is YFSETQ. The CDR3 DNA is TGCGCCAGCGGCCGACAGGGGAGGACAGATACGCAGTATTTT. Encoded protein: CASGRQGRTDTQYF.

V and J are TRBV14 and TRBJ2-2, with D uncertain. The length of the CDR3 is 14 residues. The V end lost 4 bases, the J end lost 4 bases, and 10 bases lay between the germline ends. Germline CDR1 SGHDN, CDR2 FVKESK. The CDR3 sequence: CASSPTLFTGELFF. The CDR3 DNA is TGTGCCAGCAGCCCGACCCTGTTCACCGGGGAGCTGTTTTTT.

The chain's CDR3 is CASSYPMGLSNTGELFF. The CDR3 DNA reads as TGTGCCAGCAGTTATCCCATGGGACTATCAAACACCGGGGAGCTGTTTTTT. The gene calls are TRBV6-2 or TRBV6-3 and TRBJ2-2, with 7 positions matching TRBD2. Trimming removed 3 bases from V and 2 bases from J; junction bases left unmatched: 9. Germline V gene data show CDR1 as MNHEY and CDR2 as SVGEGT. CDR3 length: 17 amino acids.

This clonotype was recorded a few times. V and J are TRBV4-3 and TRBJ1-3; unclear D gene. Per germline, CDR1 LGHNA and CDR2 YSLEER. The CDR3 covers 15 residues. Trimming pared 0 bases from V and 1 base from J, leaving 7 bases between. The CDR3 is CASSQEPTSGNTIYF. The CDR3 bases are TGCGCCAGCAGCCAAGAGCCGACATCTGGAAACACCATATATTTT.

This clonotype turned up a few times. This sequence joins TRBV29-1 and TRBJ1-2; 9 nucleotides line up with TRBD1. J gave up 7 bases and V 2 bases, and 8 bases lay outside the gene matches. This CDR3 is built from 14 residues. Germline V gene lookup returns CDR1 SQVTM and CDR2 ANQGSEA. CDR3 loop: CSVEKRAQGAGYTF. As DNA, the CDR3 is TGCAGCGTTGAAAAGCGTGCACAGGGGGCTGGCTACACCTTC.

This clonotype was detected many times. The chain employs TRBV7-9 and TRBJ2-1; the D gene is possibly TRBD2 (5 bases). The CDR3 spans 15 residues. V was clipped by 3 bases and J by 0 bases, with 9 bases between them. CDR1 SEHNR and CDR2 FQNEAQ come from the germline V gene (reference sequence). The CDR3, as DNA: TGTGCCAGCAGCTTCCCGACTAACTCCTACAATGAGCAGTTCTTC. Protein product: CASSFPTNSYNEQFF.